This T cell receptor beta chain was identified during a study of T cell repertoires in cytomegalovirus infection. TCRdb re-analysed the reads in MiXCR, keeping a single row per CDR3 protein. This table has 600,000 to 800,000 distinct CDR3 sequences, roughly 26% appearing once. Study-level results: CMV-specific TCR beta clonotypes restricted by HLA-C were the ones dominating the ex vivo response.

CDR1 SGHTS and CDR2 YDEGEE come from the germline V gene. CDR3 length: 15 residues. V shed 6 bases and J shed 4 bases, with 19 bases lying between them. There are a few counts of this clonotype. What it binds is not known. This TCR derives from a human donor in good health (CMV status not recorded). Some clones in this sample may be carry-over from other donors' samples. The sequencing input was CD8+ T cells from PBMCs. The chain couples TRBV5-8 to TRBJ2-5; tentative D call: TRBD2 (7 bases). The CDR3 spells CASTPTGGRGETQYF. CDR3 DNA: TGTGCCAGCACTCCTACCGGGGGGCGAGGAGAGACCCAGTACTTC.